The clone carrying this TCR beta chain was recorded a few times. This CDR3 has 14 residues. The germline V gene encodes CDR1 ENHRY and CDR2 SYGVKD. With 4 bases clipped from V and 8 bases from J, the junction kept 6 bases outside the gene matches. The data belong to a study of blood T cells in healthy people across ages. Across the whole study: Researchers report that template switching captured about one barcoded beta molecule per two T cells.

Sample-barcoded 5' priming and a J-beta primer mix drove a second PCR of 7 to 11 cycles. TCRdb reanalysed the 5' RACE reads using MiXCR and keeps one entry per CDR3 protein. The data show some 1.8 million distinct CDR3 sequences, around 42% seen once. The chain joins TRBV10-3 to TRBJ2-1, with 9 bases aligning to TRBD2. The sequencing sample was made of blood. This clonotype was sampled from a human donor in good health. CDR3 loop: CAISAGTSFDEQFF. CDR3 in DNA: TGTGCCATCAGTGCCGGGACTAGCTTTGATGAGCAGTTCTTC.